A selection of T cell receptor beta chains follows, all from one sample in a study of identical twins. TCRdb called the 5' RACE reads again in MiXCR, with one record for every CDR3 protein. Of about 890,000 distinct CDR3 sequences in the sample, roughly 12% are singletons; the top ten hold under 2%. The same sample was also used in a study of yellow fever vaccine responses in identical twins.

The source material was PBMCs. These TCRs come from a young woman in good health. Each CDR3 is given with its conserved first and last residue. The D gene is left open where the match is weak.

TRBD1	TRBV12-3/TRBV12-4	TRBJ2-4	CASSPGTGDFGNIQYF
TRBD2	TRBV20-1	TRBJ2-1	CSARDLLLAGDHEQFF
TRBD2	TRBV12-3/TRBV12-4	TRBJ2-1	CASSLVASGKSEQFF
-	TRBV20-1	TRBJ2-5	CSARSGLQETQYF
TRBD1	TRBV7-9	TRBJ2-7	CASSLEGTVSYEQYF
-	TRBV6-5	TRBJ1-6	CASSNQGSYNSPLHF
TRBD2	TRBV4-2	TRBJ2-3	CASSPSGKREDTQYF
TRBD1	TRBV2	TRBJ1-4	CASSEAGLEQGRMKLFF
TRBD2	TRBV18	TRBJ2-1	CASSPGLAGKSFEQFF
TRBD1	TRBV6-1	TRBJ2-7	CASSERDRVLYEQYF
-	TRBV2	TRBJ1-2	CASSVTVYGYTF
-	TRBV7-4	TRBJ1-2	CASSSDSQGPRNYGYTF
TRBD2	TRBV7-9	TRBJ2-7	CASSSAGVIYEQYF
-	TRBV7-9	TRBJ2-3	CASSTRDLPDTQYF
-	TRBV12-3/TRBV12-4	TRBJ2-3	CASSKGGAGVDTQYF
TRBD1	TRBV3-1	TRBJ2-2	CASSHPDRGITGELFF
-	TRBV10-3	TRBJ2-5	CAISVATSQETQYF
TRBD2	TRBV7-2	TRBJ2-1	CASSFRLAGVLGEQFF